The clone carrying this TCR beta chain was found many times. PBMCs were collected from an approximately 9.5 ml volume of fresh peripheral blood. This entry belongs to a study of T cells in Graves' hyperthyroidism and ophthalmopathy. RNA transcripts provided the source from which TCR beta CDR3 regions were amplified. A first-round RT-PCR of the TCR CDR3 used the HTBI primer set. Each CDR3 protein is one row after TCRdb ran MiXCR on the multiplex PCR reads. This sample carries nearly 250,000 distinct CDR3 sequences, about 16% of them seen once, and the ten largest clones take less than 35%. V lost 5 bases and J 0 bases, leaving 11 bases between the germline ends. This CDR3 has 15 residues. The germline V gene has CDR1 SGHVS and CDR2 FQNEAQ.

The sequence derives from a woman younger than 30 with Graves' ophthalmopathy. The chain links TRBV7-8 to TRBJ1-5; D not certain. The sequenced sample consisted of blood. CDR3 protein: CASSPTPNSNQPQHF. DNA for the CDR3: TGTGCCAGCAGCCCGACACCGAATAGCAATCAGCCCCAGCATTTT.